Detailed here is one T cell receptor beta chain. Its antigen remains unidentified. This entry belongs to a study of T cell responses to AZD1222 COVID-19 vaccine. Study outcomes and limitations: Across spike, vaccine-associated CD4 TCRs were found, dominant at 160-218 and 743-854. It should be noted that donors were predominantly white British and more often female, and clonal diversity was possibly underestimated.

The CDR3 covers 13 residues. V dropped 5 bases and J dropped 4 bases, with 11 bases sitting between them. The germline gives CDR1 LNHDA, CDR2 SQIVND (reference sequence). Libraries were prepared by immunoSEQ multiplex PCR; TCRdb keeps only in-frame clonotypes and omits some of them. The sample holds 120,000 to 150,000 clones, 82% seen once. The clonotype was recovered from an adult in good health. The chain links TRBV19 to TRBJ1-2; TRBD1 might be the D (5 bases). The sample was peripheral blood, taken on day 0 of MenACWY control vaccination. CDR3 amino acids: CASSWSGIYGYTF. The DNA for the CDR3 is TGTGCCAGTAGTTGGTCAGGGATCTATGGCTACACCTTC.